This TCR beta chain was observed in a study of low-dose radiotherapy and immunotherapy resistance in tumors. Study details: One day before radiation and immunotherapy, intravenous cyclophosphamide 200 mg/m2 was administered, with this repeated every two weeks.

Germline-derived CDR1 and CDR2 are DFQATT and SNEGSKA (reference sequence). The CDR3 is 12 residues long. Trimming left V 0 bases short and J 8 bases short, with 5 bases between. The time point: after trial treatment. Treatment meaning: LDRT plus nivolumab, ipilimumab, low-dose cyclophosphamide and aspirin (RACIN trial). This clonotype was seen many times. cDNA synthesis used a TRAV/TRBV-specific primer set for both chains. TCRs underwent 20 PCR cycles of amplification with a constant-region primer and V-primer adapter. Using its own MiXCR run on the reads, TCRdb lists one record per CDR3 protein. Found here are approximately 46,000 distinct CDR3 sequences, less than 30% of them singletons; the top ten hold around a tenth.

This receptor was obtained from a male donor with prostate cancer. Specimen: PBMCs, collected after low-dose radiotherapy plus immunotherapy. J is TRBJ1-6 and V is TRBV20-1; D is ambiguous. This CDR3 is CSARDDHSPLHF. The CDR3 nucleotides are TGCAGTGCTAGAGATGATCATTCACCCCTCCACTTT.